This TCR beta chain derives from a study of cytomegalovirus exposure and HLA in healthy donors. The primer mix had 60 Vbeta and 13 Jbeta primers. Data came from immunoSEQ multiplex PCR; TCRdb stores just in-frame clones and leaves some out. The sample includes around 180,000 clones, 60% to 80% of them seen just once. J lost 4 bases, V lost 5 bases, and 3 bases had no gene match. Germline values: CDR1 LNHDA, CDR2 SQIVND (reference sequence). The CDR3 has 15 amino acids. A remark on this clone: Its antigen is unidentified.

Study-level findings and limits: Follow-up analysis seemed to connect common viral pathogens with several of the most significant clusters identified. Apart from CMV serostatus, no immune exposure information was available.

The chain carries TRBV19 and TRBJ2-5, with 14 nucleotides matching TRBD2. Sequenced: PBMCs. The receptor was isolated from a woman between 45 and 65 years old in good health and CMV-seropositive. CDR3 amino acids: CASSGTSGGTETQYF. CDR3 DNA sequence: TGTGCCAGTAGTGGGACTAGCGGGGGCACAGAGACCCAGTACTTC.